Following are 29 T cell receptor beta chains from one sample sequenced in a study of cytomegalovirus exposure and HLA in healthy donors. A multiplex PCR was run with 60 Vbeta primers and 13 Jbeta primers. Measured with immunoSEQ multiplex PCR; TCRdb has only the in-frame clones, and not every one. The top ten hold approximately 4.5% of the sample, which has 100,000 to 150,000 clones, about 10% seen once. The sample was PBMCs. Source of these receptors: a woman under 30 in good health and CMV-seropositive.

The chain couples TRBV5-6 to TRBJ2-7; no reliable D call. Trimming removed 2 bases at V and 7 bases at J, with 10 bases between. This CDR3 comprises 12 residues. The V gene's germline CDR1 is SGHDT and CDR2 YYEEEE. The chain's CDR3 is CASSFLSGEQYF. As DNA, the CDR3 is TGTGCCAGCAGCTTTTTGTCCGGGGAGCAGTACTTC.

This clone was detected a few times. The chain employs TRBV11-3 and TRBJ2-3; TRBD2 might be the D (6 bases). The V end was cut by 5 bases, the J end by 1 base, with 13 bases between. Germline values: CDR1 SGHNT, CDR2 YENEEA. This CDR3 region has 15 residues. The CDR3 region is CASSTGSVGTDTQYF. The DNA of the CDR3 is TGTGCCAGCAGCACCGGGAGTGTAGGCACAGATACGCAGTATTTT.

The gene calls are TRBV18 and TRBJ1-2; 7 nucleotides line up with TRBD1. This CDR3 has 15 residues. Germline V gene data show CDR1 as KGHSH and CDR2 as LQKENI. J was trimmed by 7 bases and V by 0 bases; bases with no gene match: 8. The CDR3 loop is CASSPPGTASIGYTF. CDR3 nucleotides: TGTGCCAGCTCACCACCTGGGACAGCCAGTATTGGCTACACCTTC.

This clone was counted between two and nine times. The CDR3 is CASSPGSSGYGYTF. The CDR3 coding sequence is TGCGCCAGCAGCCCGGGGAGCTCGGGCTATGGCTACACCTTC. The chain recombines TRBV5-1 with TRBJ1-2; D uncertain. The CDR3 sequence is 14 residues long. The germline V gene encodes CDR1 SGHRS and CDR2 YFSETQ. V was pared by 4 bases and J by 4 bases, with 14 bases between.

The gene calls are TRBV29-1 and TRBJ1-1; D not resolved. The germline CDR1 and CDR2 sequences are SQVTM and ANQGSEA. This CDR3 contains 12 residues. Trimming took off 7 bases at V and 3 bases at J, with 12 bases between the two ends. As DNA, the CDR3 is TGCAGCGGGAGGAGGGCGGACACTGAAGCTTTCTTT. Its protein product is CSGRRADTEAFF.

This clone showed up just a few times. The chain employs TRBV19 and TRBJ1-4, with D uncertain. In germline, CDR1 is LNHDA, CDR2 SQIVND (reference sequence). Between the trimmed V and J ends, which lost 9 bases and 0 bases, there was a span of 14 bases. This CDR3 is 15 amino acids long. DNA for the CDR3: TGTGCCAGCCGAATCTCCAGGACAACTAATGAAAAACTGTTTTTT. It is translated as CASRISRTTNEKLFF.

The J gene is TRBJ1-1, the V gene TRBV10-3, with D possibly being TRBD1 (5 bases). Germline V gives CDR1 ENHRY, CDR2 SYGVKD. V shed 4 bases and J shed 2 bases, with 11 bases lying between them. The length of the CDR3 is 14 residues. In DNA form, the CDR3 reads TGTGCCATCAGTGGGGGTACAGGAAACACTGAAGCTTTCTTT. Protein product: CAISGGTGNTEAFF.

The chain recombines TRBV30 with TRBJ1-2; D is undetermined. V was shortened by 0 bases and J by 8 bases, with 16 bases between the two germline ends. CDR1 is GTSNPN and CDR2 is SVGIG in the germline V gene (reference sequence). The CDR3 consists of 14 residues. In DNA, the CDR3 is TGTGCCTGGAGTGTTACCTCACTCCGTCCCGGCTACACCTTC. Translating it yields CAWSVTSLRPGYTF.

This chain joins TRBV6-6 and TRBJ1-2; TRBD1 might be the D (5 bases). V was shortened by 4 bases and J by 3 bases, with 12 bases between the two germline ends. Germline loops: CDR1 MNHNY, CDR2 SVGAGI (reference sequence). The CDR3 consists of 14 residues. CDR3 DNA sequence: TGTGCCAGCAGTTCGCCCGGGGGGGACTATGGCTACACCTTC. It yields the protein CASSSPGGDYGYTF.

This clone was detected a few times. This chain links TRBV2 with TRBJ1-5; D possibly corresponds to TRBD1 (5 bases). The CDR3 is 14 amino acids. The germline V gene has CDR1 SNHLY and CDR2 FYNNEI. The V end was cut by 6 bases, the J end by 6 bases, with 15 bases between. CDR3 bases: TGTGCCAGCAGCTTCGGACATGCTGGTCAGCCCCAGCATTTT. It codes for CASSFGHAGQPQHF.

This clone was picked up a small number of times. The chain carries TRBV5-1 and TRBJ2-5, with D perhaps matching TRBD1 (5 bases). The CDR3 runs to 14 residues. Germline V gives CDR1 SGHRS, CDR2 YFSETQ. V was trimmed by 0 bases and J by 2 bases, leaving 8 bases between them. CDR3 bases: TGCGCCAGCAGCTTGGCCCCAGGGCAAGAGACCCAGTACTTC. Amino acids: CASSLAPGQETQYF.

The CDR3 region has the DNA TGTGCCTGGAGAACAGGCCGTAACTATGGCTACACCTTC. Translated, it gives CAWRTGRNYGYTF. The genes are TRBV30 and TRBJ1-2; possibly TRBD1 for D (5 bases). CDR3 length equals 13 residues. V was cut by 3 bases and J by 1 base, with 9 bases left in between. In germline, CDR1 is GTSNPN, CDR2 SVGIG (reference sequence).

This clone was counted between two and nine times. The V call is TRBV5-4, the J call TRBJ2-5; possibly TRBD1 for D (6 bases). Trimming stripped 2 bases from V and 2 bases from J, with 10 bases between. Germline lookup yields CDR1 SGHNT and CDR2 YYREEE (reference sequence). This CDR3 comprises 14 residues. The CDR3, as DNA: TGTGCCAGCAGCTTAGGGACATGGCAAGAGACCCAGTACTTC. It codes for CASSLGTWQETQYF.

The chain couples TRBV7-3 to TRBJ1-1; D might be TRBD1 (5 bases). This CDR3 contains 16 residues. The V gene lost 0 bases and the J gene lost 0 bases, with 11 bases spanning the gap. Germline V gives CDR1 SGHTA, CDR2 FQGTGA. This CDR3 reads CASSLTPDSMNTEAFF. CDR3 nucleotide sequence: TGTGCCAGCAGCTTAACCCCTGACAGCATGAACACTGAAGCTTTCTTT. The variable domain in full, completed from reference TRBV7-3 and TRBJ1-1, reads GAGVSQTPSNKVTEKGKYVELRCDPISGHTALYWYRQSLGQGPEFLIYFQGTGAADDSGLPNDRFFAVRPEGSVSTLKIQRTERGDSAVYLCASSLTPDSMNTEAFFGQGTRLTVV.

This clone turned up a few times. The chain couples TRBV7-9 to TRBJ1-1, with unresolved D. The length of the CDR3 is 11 residues. V lost 2 bases and J lost 11, with 9 bases in between. Germline-derived CDR1 and CDR2 are SEHNR and FQNEAQ (reference sequence). The CDR3 nucleotides read TGTGCCAGCAGCTTACGGGAGTACGCTTTCTTT. It translates to CASSLREYAFF.

This chain joins TRBV6-1 and TRBJ2-4; TRBD2 aligns across 8 bases. Looked up from germline, CDR1 is MNHNS and CDR2 is SASEGT. The CDR3 consists of 16 residues. V shed 3 bases and J 0 bases; nucleotides not matched to a gene: 4. CDR3 bases: TGTGCCAGCAGTGAGCGACGGGGGGGAGCCAAAAACATTCAGTACTTC. It codes for CASSERRGGAKNIQYF.

There are a few counts of this clone. CDR3 in amino acids: CAWSRGQGGNEQFF. DNA for the CDR3: TGTGCCTGGAGCCGGGGACAGGGGGGGAATGAGCAGTTCTTC. The J gene is TRBJ2-1, the V gene TRBV30; TRBD1 aligns across 11 bases. Per the germline V gene, CDR1 is GTSNPN and CDR2 is SVGIG (reference sequence). V dropped 3 bases and J dropped 7; count of bases not matched to a gene: 5. This CDR3 is 14 amino acids long.

V is TRBV10-3 and J is TRBJ2-3; 7 bases are a match to TRBD1. Germline CDR1 reads ENHRY; CDR2 reads SYGVKD. This CDR3 has 14 amino acids. V was pared by 2 bases and J by 10 bases, with 9 bases of the junction left unmatched. This CDR3 reads CAISEPAQGTSQYF. The CDR3 DNA is TGTGCCATCAGTGAGCCGGCACAGGGGACCTCGCAGTATTTT.

This clone has just a few counts. The J gene is TRBJ2-7, the V gene TRBV19; TRBD1 matches at 8 bases. The germline gives CDR1 LNHDA, CDR2 SQIVND (reference sequence). V was clipped by 3 bases and J by 5 bases; unmatched bases: 6. CDR3 length equals 14 residues. The CDR3 sequence is CASSIWTGSDEQYF. For the CDR3, the DNA is TGTGCCAGTAGTATCTGGACAGGGTCAGACGAGCAGTACTTC.

The chain recombines TRBV4-1 with TRBJ1-2, with D hard to call. Germline loops: CDR1 MGHRA, CDR2 YSYEKL. The length of the CDR3 is 14 residues. Trimming took off 0 bases at V and 5 bases at J, with 10 bases between the two ends. CDR3 protein: CASSQDGVRYGYTF. As DNA, the CDR3 is TGCGCCAGCAGCCAAGACGGGGTCAGGTATGGCTACACCTTC.

In this sample, this clone turned up a few times. DNA for the CDR3: TGTGCCAGCAGGGGCGACCTCTGGAGCAATCAGCCCCAGCATTTT. It is translated as CASRGDLWSNQPQHF. The rearrangement joins TRBV6-1 to TRBJ1-5; D ambiguous. Germline-derived CDR1 and CDR2 are MNHNS and SASEGT. The CDR3 consists of 15 residues. The V gene lost 6 bases and the J gene lost 1 base, with 13 bases spanning the gap.

This clone was seen a handful of times. The chain combines TRBV5-1 with TRBJ2-1, with a possible D match to TRBD1 (5 bases). Per the germline V gene, CDR1 is SGHRS and CDR2 is YFSETQ. The CDR3 covers 15 residues. The V end was cut by 0 bases, the J end by 2 bases, with 9 bases between. The CDR3 loop reads CASSLVQAAYNEQFF. CDR3 nucleotide sequence: TGCGCCAGCAGCTTGGTACAGGCGGCCTACAATGAGCAGTTCTTC.

In this sample, this clone turned up a few times. Other DNA sequences in this specimen translate into the identical CDR3. V usage is TRBV30 and J usage is TRBJ2-3; TRBD2 matches 7 bases. Germline loops: CDR1 GTSNPN, CDR2 SVGIG (reference sequence). This CDR3 comprises 15 residues. Trimming took 5 bases from V and 0 from J; bases not matched to a gene: 8. The CDR3 loop reads CAWSTGGTSTDTQYF. The CDR3 DNA sequence: TGTGCCTGGTCGACGGGGGGAACTAGCACAGATACGCAGTATTTT. Full variable domain (outside the CDR3, taken from reference TRBV30 and TRBJ2-3): SQTIHQWPATLVQPVGSPLSLECTVEGTSNPNLYWYRQAAGRGLQLLFYSVGIGQISSEVPQNLSASRPQDRQFILSSKKLLLSDSGFYLCAWSTGGTSTDTQYFGPGTRLTVL.

V and J are TRBV9 and TRBJ2-3; 7 bases fit TRBD2. Looked up from germline, CDR1 is SGDLS and CDR2 is YYNGEE. The trim removed 2 bases at V and 7 bases at J, leaving 7 bases unmatched. The CDR3 totals 14 residues. CDR3 sequence reads: CASSVGGSPNTQYF. In nucleotides, the CDR3 is TGTGCCAGCAGCGTCGGCGGGAGCCCTAATACGCAGTATTTT. The entire variable domain, with the rest obtained from reference TRBV9 and TRBJ2-3, is as follows: DSGVTQTPKHLITATGQRVTLRCSPRSGDLSVYWYQQSLDQGLQFLIQYYNGEERAKGNILERFSAQQFPDLHSELNLSSLELGDSALYFCASSVGGSPNTQYFGPGTRLTVL.

The chain has TRBV6-1 and TRBJ1-3; 7 bases agree with TRBD1. From germline, CDR1 is MNHNS and CDR2 SASEGT. The CDR3 loop spans 14 amino acids. The trim removed 2 bases at V and 7 bases at J, leaving 5 bases unmatched. CDR3 sequence: CASSELSGGNTIYF. The CDR3 DNA sequence: TGTGCCAGCAGTGAATTGTCAGGGGGGAACACCATATATTTT.

This CDR3 reads CATGGTSSGFPYNEQFF. The CDR3 nucleotides read TGTGCCACCGGGGGGACTAGCTCCGGATTCCCCTACAATGAGCAGTTCTTC. This sequence joins TRBV28 and TRBJ2-1, with TRBD2 identical over 9 bases. Trimming took 10 bases from V and 2 from J; bases not matched to a gene: 15. The germline V gene encodes CDR1 MDHEN and CDR2 SYDVKM. CDR3 length: 17 residues.

The chain joins TRBV4-1 to TRBJ2-1; 14 nucleotides line up with TRBD2. CDR1 MGHRA and CDR2 YSYEKL come from the germline V gene. Trimming at V came to 4 bases and at J to 8 bases, leaving 10 bases not matched to a gene. The length of the CDR3 is 17 residues. The CDR3 nucleotides are TGCGCCAGCAGCCTTTATTCAGGGACTAGCGGGAGAGATGAGCAGTTCTTC. Protein: CASSLYSGTSGRDEQFF.

This clone was seen more than once but under ten times. The CDR3 sequence is CASSESITGATNEKLFF. The CDR3 DNA reads TGTGCCAGCAGTGAATCCATTACAGGGGCAACTAATGAAAAACTGTTTTTT. V gene TRBV2 combines with J gene TRBJ1-4, with 7 nucleotides matching TRBD1. J gave up 0 bases and V 2 bases, and 6 bases lay outside the gene matches. Germline V gene data show CDR1 as SNHLY and CDR2 as FYNNEI. The CDR3 spans 17 residues.

This clone was seen a handful of times. The CDR3 DNA is TGTGCCAGCAGACAGGGAAATAGCAATCAGCCCCAGCATTTT. Its protein product is CASRQGNSNQPQHF. This rearrangement joins TRBV27 to TRBJ1-5, with D possibly TRBD1 on 6 matching bases. Trimming pared 6 bases from V and 0 bases from J, leaving 9 bases between. The V gene's germline CDR1 is MNHEY and CDR2 SMNVEV (reference sequence). This CDR3 comprises 14 residues.